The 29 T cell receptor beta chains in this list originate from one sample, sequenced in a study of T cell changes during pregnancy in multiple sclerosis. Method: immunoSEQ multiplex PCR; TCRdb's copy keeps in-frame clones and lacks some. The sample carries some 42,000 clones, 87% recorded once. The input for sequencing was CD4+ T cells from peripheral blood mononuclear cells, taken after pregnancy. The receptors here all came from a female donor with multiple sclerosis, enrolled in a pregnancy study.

The CDR3, as DNA: TGTGCCAGCAGCTTATCGGGTGAAGGGGCCGGGGAGCTGTTTTTT. This encodes CASSLSGEGAGELFF. The chain couples TRBV11-1 to TRBJ2-2; the D gene is possibly TRBD1 (5 bases). CDR3 length equals 15 residues. V was trimmed by 2 bases and J by 6 bases, leaving 13 bases between them. The V gene's germline CDR1 is SGHAT and CDR2 FQDESV (reference sequence).

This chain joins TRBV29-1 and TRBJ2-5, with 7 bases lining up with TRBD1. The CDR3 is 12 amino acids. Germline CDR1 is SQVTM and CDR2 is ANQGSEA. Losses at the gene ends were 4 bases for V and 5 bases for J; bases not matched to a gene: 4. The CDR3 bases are TGCAGCGTTGTAGCGACAGGGGAGACCCAGTACTTC. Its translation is CSVVATGETQYF.

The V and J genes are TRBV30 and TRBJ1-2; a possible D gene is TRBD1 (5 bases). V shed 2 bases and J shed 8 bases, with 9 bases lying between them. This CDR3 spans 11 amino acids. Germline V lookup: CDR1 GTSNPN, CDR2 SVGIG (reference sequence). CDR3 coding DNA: TGTGCCTGGAGTTGGGGGGAAGGCTACACCTTC. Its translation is CAWSWGEGYTF.

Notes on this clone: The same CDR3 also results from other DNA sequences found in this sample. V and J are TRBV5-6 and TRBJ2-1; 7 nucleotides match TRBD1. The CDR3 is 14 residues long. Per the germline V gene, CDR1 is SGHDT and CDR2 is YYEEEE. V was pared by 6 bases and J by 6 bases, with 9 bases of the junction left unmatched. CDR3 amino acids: CASTPRGKGNEQFF. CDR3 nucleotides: TGTGCCAGCACCCCCAGGGGGAAAGGCAATGAGCAGTTCTTC.

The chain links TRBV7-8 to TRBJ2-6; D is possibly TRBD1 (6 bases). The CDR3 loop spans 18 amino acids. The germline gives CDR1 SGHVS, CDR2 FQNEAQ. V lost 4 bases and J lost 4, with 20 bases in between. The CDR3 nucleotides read TGTGCCAGCAGCTCTAGAAGGGACACCTATTCGGGGGCCAACGTCCTGACTTTC. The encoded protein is CASSSRRDTYSGANVLTF.

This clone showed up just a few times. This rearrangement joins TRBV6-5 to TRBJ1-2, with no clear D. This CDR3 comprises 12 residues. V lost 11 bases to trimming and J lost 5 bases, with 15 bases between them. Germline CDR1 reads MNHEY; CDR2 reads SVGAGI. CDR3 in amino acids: CAARGVRYGYTF. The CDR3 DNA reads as TGTGCCGCGAGAGGTGTCCGGTATGGCTACACCTTC.

The CDR3 bases are TGTGCCAGCAGCTTAGAGGCCAGTGAGGGGGCTAACTATGGCTACACCTTC. Its protein product is CASSLEASEGANYGYTF. V usage is TRBV7-2 and J usage is TRBJ1-2, with D possibly being TRBD1 (6 bases). Trimming stripped 1 base from V and 0 bases from J, with 15 bases between. There are 17 residues in the CDR3. Germline values: CDR1 SGHTA, CDR2 FQGNSA. Drawing the rest from reference TRBV7-2 and TRBJ1-2, the complete variable domain is GAGVSQSPSNKVTEKGKDVELRCDPISGHTALYWYRQSLGQGLEFLIYFQGNSAPDKSGLPSDRFSAERTGGSVSTLTIQRTQQEDSAVYLCASSLEASEGANYGYTFGSGTRLTVV.

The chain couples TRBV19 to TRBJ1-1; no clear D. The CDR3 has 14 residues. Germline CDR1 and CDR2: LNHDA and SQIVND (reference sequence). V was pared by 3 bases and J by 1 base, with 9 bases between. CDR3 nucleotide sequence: TGTGCCAGTAGTATTTATCGGGGGAACACTGAAGCTTTCTTT. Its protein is CASSIYRGNTEAFF.

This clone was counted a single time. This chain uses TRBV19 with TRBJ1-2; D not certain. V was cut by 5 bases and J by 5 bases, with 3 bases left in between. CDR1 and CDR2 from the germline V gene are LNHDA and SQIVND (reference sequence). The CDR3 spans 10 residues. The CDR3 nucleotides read TGTGCCAGTAGTCGGTATGGCTACACCTTC. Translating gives CASSRYGYTF.

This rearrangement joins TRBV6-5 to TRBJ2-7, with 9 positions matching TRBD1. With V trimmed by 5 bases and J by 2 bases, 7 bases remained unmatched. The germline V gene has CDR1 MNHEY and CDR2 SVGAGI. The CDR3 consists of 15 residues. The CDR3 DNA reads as TGTGCCAGCAGTAACCGGGACAGGGCCACCTACGAGCAGTACTTC. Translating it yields CASSNRDRATYEQYF.

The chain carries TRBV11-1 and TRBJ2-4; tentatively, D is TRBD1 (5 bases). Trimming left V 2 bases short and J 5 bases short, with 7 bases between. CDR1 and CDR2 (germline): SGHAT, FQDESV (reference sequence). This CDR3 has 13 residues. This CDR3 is CASSLNRQNIQYF. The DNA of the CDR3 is TGTGCCAGCAGCTTAAACAGGCAAAACATTCAGTACTTC.

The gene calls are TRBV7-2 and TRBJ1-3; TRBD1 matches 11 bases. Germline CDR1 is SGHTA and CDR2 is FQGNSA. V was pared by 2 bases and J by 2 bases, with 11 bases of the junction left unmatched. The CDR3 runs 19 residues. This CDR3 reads CASSLSPRTGGKAGNTIYF. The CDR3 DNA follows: TGTGCCAGCAGCTTATCCCCCCGGACAGGGGGCAAGGCTGGAAACACCATATATTTT. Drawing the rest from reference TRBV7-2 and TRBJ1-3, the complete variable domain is GAGVSQSPSNKVTEKGKDVELRCDPISGHTALYWYRQSLGQGLEFLIYFQGNSAPDKSGLPSDRFSAERTGGSVSTLTIQRTQQEDSAVYLCASSLSPRTGGKAGNTIYFGEGSWLTVV.

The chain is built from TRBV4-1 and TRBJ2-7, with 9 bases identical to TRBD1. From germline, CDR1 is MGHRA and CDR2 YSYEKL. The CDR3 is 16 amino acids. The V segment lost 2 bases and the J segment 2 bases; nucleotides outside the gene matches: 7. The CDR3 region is CASSQFRTGDPYEQYF. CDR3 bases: TGCGCCAGCAGCCAATTCCGGACAGGGGATCCCTACGAGCAGTACTTC.

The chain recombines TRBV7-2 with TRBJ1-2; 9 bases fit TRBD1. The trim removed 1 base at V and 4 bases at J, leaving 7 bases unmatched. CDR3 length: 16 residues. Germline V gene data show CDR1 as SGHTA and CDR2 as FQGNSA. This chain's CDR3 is CASSLGGTGYGYGYTF. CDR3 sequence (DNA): TGTGCCAGCAGCTTAGGGGGGACAGGGTATGGCTATGGCTACACCTTC. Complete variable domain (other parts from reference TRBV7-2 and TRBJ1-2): GAGVSQSPSNKVTEKGKDVELRCDPISGHTALYWYRQSLGQGLEFLIYFQGNSAPDKSGLPSDRFSAERTGGSVSTLTIQRTQQEDSAVYLCASSLGGTGYGYGYTFGSGTRLTVV.

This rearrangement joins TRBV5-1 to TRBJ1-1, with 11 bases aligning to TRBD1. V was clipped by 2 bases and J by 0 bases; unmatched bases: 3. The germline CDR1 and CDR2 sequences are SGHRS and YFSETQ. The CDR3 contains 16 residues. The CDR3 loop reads CASSLRTGGVNTEAFF. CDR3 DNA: TGCGCCAGCAGCTTAAGGACAGGGGGCGTGAACACTGAAGCTTTCTTT.

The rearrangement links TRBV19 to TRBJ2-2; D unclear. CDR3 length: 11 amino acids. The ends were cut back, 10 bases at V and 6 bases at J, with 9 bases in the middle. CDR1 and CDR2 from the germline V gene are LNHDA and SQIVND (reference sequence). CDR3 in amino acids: CATRYAGELFF. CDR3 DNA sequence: TGTGCCACCCGGTACGCCGGGGAGCTGTTTTTT.

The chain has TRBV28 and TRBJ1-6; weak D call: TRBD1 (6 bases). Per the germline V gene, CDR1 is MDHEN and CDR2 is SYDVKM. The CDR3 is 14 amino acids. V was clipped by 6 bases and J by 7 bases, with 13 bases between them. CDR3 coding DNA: TGTGCCAGCAGGTCAACAGGGTCCAATTCACCCCTCCACTTT. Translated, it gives CASRSTGSNSPLHF.

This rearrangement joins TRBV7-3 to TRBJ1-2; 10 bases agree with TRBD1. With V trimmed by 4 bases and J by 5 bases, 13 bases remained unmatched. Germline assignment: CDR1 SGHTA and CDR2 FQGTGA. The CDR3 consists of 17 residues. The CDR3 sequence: CASSSEDDGTGDYGYTF. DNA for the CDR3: TGTGCCAGCAGCTCCGAGGACGACGGGACAGGGGATTATGGCTACACCTTC.

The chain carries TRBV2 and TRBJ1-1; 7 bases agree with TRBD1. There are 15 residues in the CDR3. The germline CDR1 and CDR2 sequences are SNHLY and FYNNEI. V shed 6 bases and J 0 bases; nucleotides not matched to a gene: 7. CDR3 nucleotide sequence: TGTGCCAGCAGAGGTGGGACAGCCATGAACACTGAAGCTTTCTTT. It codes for CASRGGTAMNTEAFF. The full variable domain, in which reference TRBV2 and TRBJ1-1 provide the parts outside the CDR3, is EPEVTQTPSHQVTQMGQEVILRCVPISNHLYFYWYRQILGQKVEFLVSFYNNEISEKSEIFDDQFSVERPDGSNFTLKIRSTKLEDSAMYFCASRGGTAMNTEAFFGQGTRLTVV.

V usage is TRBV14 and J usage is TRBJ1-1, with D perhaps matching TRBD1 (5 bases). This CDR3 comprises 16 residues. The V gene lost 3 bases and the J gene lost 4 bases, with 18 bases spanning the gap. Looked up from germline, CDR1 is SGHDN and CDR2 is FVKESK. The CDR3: CASSQYTGGGGTEAFF. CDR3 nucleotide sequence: TGTGCCAGCAGCCAGTACACCGGGGGGGGAGGCACTGAAGCTTTCTTT.

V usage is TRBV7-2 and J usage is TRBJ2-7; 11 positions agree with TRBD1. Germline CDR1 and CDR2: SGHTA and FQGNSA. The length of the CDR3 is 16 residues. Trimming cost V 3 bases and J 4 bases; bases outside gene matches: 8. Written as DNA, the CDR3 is TGTGCCAGCAGCTTGACCTCCGGGACAGGGGGTTACGAGCAGTACTTC. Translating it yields CASSLTSGTGGYEQYF.

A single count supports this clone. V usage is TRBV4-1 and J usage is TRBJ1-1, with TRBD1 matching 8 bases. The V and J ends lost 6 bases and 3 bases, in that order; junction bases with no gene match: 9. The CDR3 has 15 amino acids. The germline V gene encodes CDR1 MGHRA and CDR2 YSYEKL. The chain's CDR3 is CASRTGQGGYTEAFF. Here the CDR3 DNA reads TGCGCCAGCAGAACCGGACAGGGCGGATACACTGAAGCTTTCTTT.

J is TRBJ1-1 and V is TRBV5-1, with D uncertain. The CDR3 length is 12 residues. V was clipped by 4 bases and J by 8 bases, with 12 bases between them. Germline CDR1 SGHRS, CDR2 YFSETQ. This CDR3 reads CASSQTREEAFF. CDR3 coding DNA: TGCGCCAGCAGCCAAACAAGGGAGGAAGCTTTCTTT. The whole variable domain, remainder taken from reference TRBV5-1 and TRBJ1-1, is KAGVTQTPRYLIKTRGQQVTLSCSPISGHRSVSWYQQTPGQGLQFLFEYFSETQRNKGNFPGRFSGRQFSNSRSEMNVSTLELGDSALYLCASSQTREEAFFGQGTRLTVV.

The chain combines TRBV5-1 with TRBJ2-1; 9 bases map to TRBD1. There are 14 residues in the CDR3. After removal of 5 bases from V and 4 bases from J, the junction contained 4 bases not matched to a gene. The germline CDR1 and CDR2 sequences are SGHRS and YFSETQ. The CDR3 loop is CASRGTGKYNEQFF. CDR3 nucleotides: TGCGCCAGCAGGGGGACAGGGAAATACAATGAGCAGTTCTTC.

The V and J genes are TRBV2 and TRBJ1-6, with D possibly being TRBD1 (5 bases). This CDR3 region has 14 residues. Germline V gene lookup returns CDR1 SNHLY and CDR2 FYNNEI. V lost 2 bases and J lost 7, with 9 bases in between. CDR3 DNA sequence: TGTGCCAGCAGTGAACTGGGGCCGAATTCACCCCTCCACTTT. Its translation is CASSELGPNSPLHF.

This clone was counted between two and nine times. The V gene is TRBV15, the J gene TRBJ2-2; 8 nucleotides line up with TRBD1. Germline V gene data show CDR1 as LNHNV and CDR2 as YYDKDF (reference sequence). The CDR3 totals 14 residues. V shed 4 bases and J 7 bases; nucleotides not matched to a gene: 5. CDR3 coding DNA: TGTGCCACCAGCACCGGGACAGGTTTCGGGGAGCTGTTTTTT. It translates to CATSTGTGFGELFF.

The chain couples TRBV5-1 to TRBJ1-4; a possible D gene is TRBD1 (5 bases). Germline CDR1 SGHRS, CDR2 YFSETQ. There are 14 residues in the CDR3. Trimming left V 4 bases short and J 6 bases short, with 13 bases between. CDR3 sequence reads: CASSRTGGDEKLFF. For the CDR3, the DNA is TGCGCCAGCAGCCGTACGGGGGGGGATGAAAAACTGTTTTTT. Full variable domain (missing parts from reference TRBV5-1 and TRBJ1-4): KAGVTQTPRYLIKTRGQQVTLSCSPISGHRSVSWYQQTPGQGLQFLFEYFSETQRNKGNFPGRFSGRQFSNSRSEMNVSTLELGDSALYLCASSRTGGDEKLFFGSGTQLSVL.

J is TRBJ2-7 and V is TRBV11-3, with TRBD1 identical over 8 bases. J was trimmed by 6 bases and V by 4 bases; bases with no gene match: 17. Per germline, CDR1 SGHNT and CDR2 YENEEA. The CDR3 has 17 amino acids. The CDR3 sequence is CASSSVDARDRRIEQYF. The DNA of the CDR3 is TGTGCCAGCAGCTCCGTAGATGCCCGGGACAGGAGAATCGAGCAGTACTTC.

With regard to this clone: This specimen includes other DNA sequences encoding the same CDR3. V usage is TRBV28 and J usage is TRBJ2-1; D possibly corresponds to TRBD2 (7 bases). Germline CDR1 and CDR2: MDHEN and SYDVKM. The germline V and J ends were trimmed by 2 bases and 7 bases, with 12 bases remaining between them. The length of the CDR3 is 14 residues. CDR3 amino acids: CASSLAGARNEQFF. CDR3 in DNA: TGTGCCAGCAGTTTAGCGGGGGCGCGGAATGAGCAGTTCTTC.